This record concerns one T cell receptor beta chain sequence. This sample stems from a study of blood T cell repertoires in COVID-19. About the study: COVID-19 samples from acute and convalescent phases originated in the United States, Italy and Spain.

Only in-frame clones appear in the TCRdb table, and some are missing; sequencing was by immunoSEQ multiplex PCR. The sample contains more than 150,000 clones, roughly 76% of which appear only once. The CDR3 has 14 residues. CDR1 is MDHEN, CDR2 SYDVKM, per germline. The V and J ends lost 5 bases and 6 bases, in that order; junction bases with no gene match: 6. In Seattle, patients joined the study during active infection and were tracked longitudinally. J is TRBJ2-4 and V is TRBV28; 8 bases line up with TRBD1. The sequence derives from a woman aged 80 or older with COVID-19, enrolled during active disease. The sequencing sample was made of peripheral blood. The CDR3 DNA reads TGTGCCAGCAGTCCCGCAGGGGGCACAAACATTCAGTACTTC. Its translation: CASSPAGGTNIQYF.